The 30 T cell receptor beta chains reported below all come from one sample, sequenced in a study of vaccination effects on CD4 cells after COVID-19. This table comes from immunoSEQ multiplex PCR, and its TCRdb copy is limited to in-frame clones, with some not included. This table holds 60,000 to 90,000 clones, 81% found once. Their recognized antigens are unknown. Using viral peptide pools, the ViraFEST assay grew out antigen-specific CD4+ T cells prior to sequencing. The culture ran for around ten days before CD4+ T cells were isolated. Either the BNT162b2 or mRNA-1273 vaccine was given to participants in two doses. The source was CD4+ T cells from PBMCs cultured with HCoV-229E spike peptides, collected after COVID-19 vaccination. The receptors stem from a human donor who received a COVID-19 vaccine.

The J gene is TRBJ2-6, the V gene TRBV10-3, with no clear D. Germline V gene data show CDR1 as ENHRY and CDR2 as SYGVKD. V lost 4 bases and J lost 4, with 8 bases in between. This CDR3 comprises 14 residues. CDR3 DNA sequence: TGTGCCATCAGTGGGGTAGCAGGGGCCAACGTCCTGACTTTC. Translation gives CAISGVAGANVLTF.

This clone was observed a single time. V usage is TRBV25-1 and J usage is TRBJ1-2; D is undetermined. V gave up 1 base and J gave up 4 bases, with 13 bases separating them. This CDR3 is 15 amino acids long. Germline CDR1 is MGHDK and CDR2 is SYGVNS. The DNA for the CDR3 is TGTGCCAGCAGTGAATTGGGGAAATCTAGCTATGGCTACACCTTC. It yields the protein CASSELGKSSYGYTF.

The chain recombines TRBV18 with TRBJ2-1; TRBD1 aligns across 8 bases. Germline loops: CDR1 KGHSH, CDR2 LQKENI. The CDR3 runs 16 residues. V gave up 2 bases and J gave up 2 bases; unmatched junction bases: 5. The CDR3 sequence is CASSPTSGGPYNEQFF. CDR3 coding DNA: TGTGCCAGCTCACCAACTTCAGGGGGCCCCTACAATGAGCAGTTCTTC.

This rearrangement joins TRBV2 to TRBJ1-4; unclear D gene. The CDR3 has 15 amino acids. V lost 7 bases to trimming and J lost 0 bases, with 12 bases between them. The germline CDR1 and CDR2 sequences are SNHLY and FYNNEI. The CDR3 sequence: CASKVGSATNEKLFF. The CDR3 DNA reads TGTGCCAGCAAGGTCGGGTCTGCAACTAATGAAAAACTGTTTTTT.

This chain links TRBV7-9 with TRBJ1-2, with D unresolved. The V end lost 3 bases, the J end lost 1 base, and 6 bases lay between the germline ends. The V gene's germline CDR1 is SEHNR and CDR2 FQNEAQ (reference sequence). The CDR3 runs to 13 residues. The CDR3 loop reads CASSFINNYGYTF. The CDR3 DNA is TGTGCCAGCAGCTTTATCAATAACTATGGCTACACCTTC.

The V gene is TRBV7-2, the J gene TRBJ2-3, with D perhaps TRBD2 (5 bases). The germline CDR1 and CDR2 sequences are SGHTA and FQGNSA. This CDR3 has 14 amino acids. V lost 5 bases to trimming and J lost 4 bases, with 13 bases between them. This chain's CDR3 is CASSKEMGADTQYF. DNA for the CDR3: TGTGCCAGCAGCAAAGAGATGGGAGCAGATACGCAGTATTTT.

The rearrangement joins TRBV6-2 or TRBV6-3 to TRBJ2-3; D gene uncertain. Germline V gives CDR1 MNHEY, CDR2 SVGEGT. The CDR3 runs 14 residues. V lost 2 bases and J lost 2, with 8 bases in between. The CDR3 loop is CASSYIRDTDTQYF. CDR3 DNA sequence: TGTGCCAGCAGTTACATCAGAGACACAGATACGCAGTATTTT.

The chain is built from TRBV7-8 and TRBJ2-7, with 9 bases identical to TRBD1. V gave up 2 bases and J gave up 6 bases; unmatched junction bases: 5. The CDR3 consists of 14 residues. Germline CDR1 is SGHVS and CDR2 is FQNEAQ. CDR3 in amino acids: CASSLRDRVGEQYV. The DNA of the CDR3 is TGTGCCAGCAGCTTACGGGACAGGGTGGGCGAGCAGTACGTC.

The V call is TRBV6-5, the J call TRBJ1-2; TRBD1 matches at 10 bases. The CDR3 spans 15 residues. With V trimmed by 5 bases and J by 6 bases, 9 bases remained unmatched. The germline V gene has CDR1 MNHEY and CDR2 SVGAGI. CDR3 bases: TGTGCCAGCAGTCCCTGGGACAGGGGAGTCAATGGCTACACCTTC. Encoded protein: CASSPWDRGVNGYTF.

CDR3 protein: CASSPDRFYYEQYV. The CDR3 region has the DNA TGCGCCAGCAGTCCCGACAGGTTCTACTACGAGCAGTACGTC. The J gene is TRBJ2-7, the V gene TRBV5-1; D is possibly TRBD1 (6 bases). Trimming shortened V by 5 bases and J by 3 bases, and 15 bases separated the two germline ends. Germline V gene data show CDR1 as SGHRS and CDR2 as YFSETQ. The CDR3 totals 14 residues.

The chain employs TRBV29-1 and TRBJ2-5; 8 bases are a match to TRBD1. The V and J ends lost 8 bases and 1 base, in that order; junction bases with no gene match: 6. The CDR3 is 13 amino acids. Looked up from germline, CDR1 is SQVTM and CDR2 is ANQGSEA. The DNA of the CDR3 is TGCAGCACGAAAACAGGGGGCCAAGAGACCCAGTACTTC. It is translated as CSTKTGGQETQYF.

The chain combines TRBV30 with TRBJ1-2; the D gene is possibly TRBD1 (5 bases). V was clipped by 3 bases and J by 7 bases, with 24 bases between them. Germline V gene sequence: CDR1 GTSNPN, CDR2 SVGIG (reference sequence). The CDR3 contains 16 residues. The CDR3 reads CAWRAPGYGGGSGYTF. DNA of the CDR3: TGTGCCTGGAGGGCACCCGGATACGGGGGAGGTAGTGGCTACACCTTC.

The chain joins TRBV7-9 to TRBJ2-1, with D maybe TRBD2 (7 bases). Trimming pared 5 bases from V and 10 bases from J, leaving 21 bases between. The CDR3 contains 15 residues. CDR1 SEHNR and CDR2 FQNEAQ come from the germline V gene (reference sequence). CDR3 nucleotides: TGTGCCAGCAGCCCCCGGGGGGCCCACCGAGACGAGCAGTTCTTC. It yields the protein CASSPRGAHRDEQFF.

This clone was picked up a small number of times. The chain joins TRBV3-1 (or the pseudogene TRBV3-2) to TRBJ2-5; D remains ambiguous. CDR1 and CDR2 from the germline V gene are LGHDT and YNNKEL (reference sequence). The CDR3 covers 13 residues. Trimming removed 1 base at V and 5 bases at J, with 8 bases between. CDR3 sequence reads: CASSQASIETQYF. CDR3 sequence (DNA): TGTGCCAGCAGCCAAGCTAGTATCGAGACCCAGTACTTC.

The chain employs TRBV5-1 and TRBJ2-3; maybe TRBD2 (5 bases). The CDR3 has 15 amino acids. V shed 0 bases and J shed 3 bases, with 11 bases lying between them. Germline assignment: CDR1 SGHRS and CDR2 YFSETQ. The CDR3 DNA sequence: TGCGCCAGCAGCTTGGGCGGGCTGGGGACAGATACGCAGTATTTT. It encodes CASSLGGLGTDTQYF.

The genes are TRBV24-1 and TRBJ2-4; perhaps D is TRBD1 or TRBD2 (6 bases each). Germline lookup yields CDR1 KGHDR and CDR2 SFDVKD. This CDR3 has 17 amino acids. V was clipped by 4 bases and J by 1 base, with 16 bases between them. Here the CDR3 reads CATSEGGHLSAKNIQYF. In DNA form, the CDR3 reads TGTGCCACCAGTGAGGGGGGACATTTGTCGGCCAAAAACATTCAGTACTTC.

The chain's CDR3 is CASSLVTAGVNGYTF. DNA of the CDR3: TGTGCCAGCAGCTTGGTTACGGCAGGGGTGAATGGCTACACCTTC. This chain links TRBV5-5 with TRBJ1-2; possible D gene TRBD1, 6 bases. The V gene's germline CDR1 is SGHKS and CDR2 YYEKEE (reference sequence). The CDR3 length is 15 residues. Trimming removed 0 bases from V and 6 bases from J, with 15 bases in between.

The chain carries TRBV9 and TRBJ2-5; D may match TRBD1 or TRBD2 (5 bases each). CDR3 length equals 13 residues. The V gene lost 1 base and the J gene lost 4 bases, with 8 bases spanning the gap. Germline V gene lookup returns CDR1 SGDLS and CDR2 YYNGEE. CDR3 amino acids: CASSVQGTETQYF. The CDR3 nucleotides read TGTGCCAGCAGCGTACAAGGGACAGAGACCCAGTACTTC.

This sequence joins TRBV24-1 and TRBJ1-2; no firm D call. V was shortened by 4 bases and J by 4 bases, with 6 bases between the two germline ends. Germline values: CDR1 KGHDR, CDR2 SFDVKD. The CDR3 spans 12 residues. The CDR3 loop reads CATSEGTYGYTF. As DNA, the CDR3 is TGTGCCACCAGTGAAGGTACCTATGGCTACACCTTC.

The J gene is TRBJ1-1, the V gene TRBV6-2 or TRBV6-3, with no clear D. Trimming left V 2 bases short and J 4 bases short, with 11 bases between. Per germline, CDR1 MNHEY and CDR2 SVGEGT. The CDR3 loop spans 14 amino acids. This CDR3 reads CASSYQVLGTEAFF. DNA for the CDR3: TGTGCCAGCAGTTACCAGGTTTTGGGCACTGAAGCTTTCTTT.

The chain links TRBV30 to TRBJ1-4, with a weak D call TRBD1 (5 bases). Trimming took off 1 base at V and 8 bases at J, with 11 bases between the two ends. Looked up from germline, CDR1 is GTSNPN and CDR2 is SVGIG (reference sequence). CDR3 length: 13 amino acids. CDR3 DNA: TGTGCCTGGAGTGGAGGGGTGAGAGAAAAACTGTTTTTT. This gives the protein CAWSGGVREKLFF.

The chain joins TRBV5-1 to TRBJ2-5; TRBD2 matches 12 bases. Germline CDR1 reads SGHRS; CDR2 reads YFSETQ. The CDR3 spans 16 residues. J gave up 5 bases and V 7 bases, and 12 bases lay outside the gene matches. The CDR3 region has the DNA TGCGCCAGCGTGGCGACTAGCGGGGGAAATGGTGAGACCCAGTACTTC. Its protein is CASVATSGGNGETQYF.

The V call is TRBV6-5, the J call TRBJ2-1; D may match TRBD1 or TRBD2 (7 bases each). The germline V and J ends were trimmed by 3 bases and 7 bases, with 16 bases remaining between them. The CDR3 extends over 15 amino acids. Germline V lookup: CDR1 MNHEY, CDR2 SVGAGI. The CDR3: CASSYLPGGDNEQFF. CDR3 coding DNA: TGTGCCAGCAGTTATTTACCAGGGGGGGATAATGAGCAGTTCTTC.

The V gene is TRBV7-9, the J gene TRBJ2-5; a possible D gene is TRBD2 (5 bases). The V gene's germline CDR1 is SEHNR and CDR2 FQNEAQ (reference sequence). The CDR3 covers 14 residues. Trimming left V 5 bases short and J 0 bases short, with 10 bases between. CDR3 nucleotide sequence: TGTGCCAGCAGCCCTCCGGGATACCAAGAGACCCAGTACTTC. Translated: CASSPPGYQETQYF.

V usage is TRBV7-9 and J usage is TRBJ2-5; 8 nucleotides match TRBD1. There are 14 residues in the CDR3. The V gene's germline CDR1 is SEHNR and CDR2 FQNEAQ (reference sequence). V shed 7 bases, J shed 3 bases, and the junction held 7 bases outside the gene matches. The CDR3 bases are TGTGCCAGCAACAGGGCAGGGGGCGAAGAGACCCAGTACTTC. Protein product: CASNRAGGEETQYF. Drawing the rest from reference TRBV7-9 and TRBJ2-5, the complete variable domain is DTGVSQNPRHKITKRGQNVTFRCDPISEHNRLYWYRQTLGQGPEFLTYFQNEAQLEKSRLLSDRFSAERPKGSFSTLEIQRTEQGDSAMYLCASNRAGGEETQYFGPGTRLLVL.

V gene TRBV12-3 or TRBV12-4 combines with J gene TRBJ2-3, with D tentatively TRBD1 or TRBD2 (6 bases each). The CDR3 sequence is 13 residues long. Trimming removed 6 bases at V and 3 bases at J, with 10 bases between. Here the CDR3 DNA reads TGTGCCAGCAGACGAGGGGGGACAGATACGCAGTATTTT. Residues: CASRRGGTDTQYF.

The gene calls are TRBV2 and TRBJ2-2; possible D gene TRBD1, 5 bases. Germline V gene sequence: CDR1 SNHLY, CDR2 FYNNEI. The CDR3 has 14 amino acids. Deletions cut 6 bases from V and 0 bases from J, with 8 bases between. The DNA for the CDR3 is TGTGCCAGCAGGGGGCAGCCGAACACCGGGGAGCTGTTTTTT. Translated, it gives CASRGQPNTGELFF. The full variable domain, rest sourced from reference TRBV2 and TRBJ2-2, is EPEVTQTPSHQVTQMGQEVILRCVPISNHLYFYWYRQILGQKVEFLVSFYNNEISEKSEIFDDQFSVERPDGSNFTLKIRSTKLEDSAMYFCASRGQPNTGELFFGEGSRLTVL.

The V call is TRBV5-4, the J call TRBJ2-1, with TRBD2 matching over 11 bases. Germline CDR1 and CDR2: SGHNT and YYREEE (reference sequence). J lost 4 bases, V lost 4 bases, and 7 bases had no gene match. The CDR3 is 16 residues long. The CDR3 region is CASSTGTSGQYNEQFF. The CDR3 region has the DNA TGTGCCAGCAGCACCGGGACTAGCGGCCAGTACAATGAGCAGTTCTTC.

The rearrangement uses TRBV7-2 and TRBJ1-2, with D possibly TRBD1 on 6 matching bases. Trimming pared 5 bases from V and 4 bases from J, leaving 17 bases between. Germline-derived CDR1 and CDR2 are SGHTA and FQGNSA. The CDR3 sequence is 15 residues long. This CDR3 is CASSRRGGGVYGYTF. The CDR3 region has the DNA TGTGCCAGCAGCCGTAGGGGAGGGGGAGTCTATGGCTACACCTTC.

The V call is TRBV18, the J call TRBJ1-6; D gene unclear. The V gene's germline CDR1 is KGHSH and CDR2 LQKENI. The V and J ends lost 2 bases and 5 bases respectively, with 7 bases between them. CDR3 length: 14 residues. The CDR3 nucleotides read TGTGCCAGCTCACCATTGGGAAATAATTCACCCCTCCACTTT. Protein product: CASSPLGNNSPLHF. The entire variable domain, with the rest obtained from reference TRBV18 and TRBJ1-6, is as follows: NAGVMQNPRHLVRRRGQEARLRCSPMKGHSHVYWYRQLPEEGLKFMVYLQKENIIDESGMPKERFSAEFPKEGPSILRIQQVVRGDSAAYFCASSPLGNNSPLHFGNGTRLTVT.